The 2 T cell receptor beta chains listed next were all sequenced from one sample in a study of molecular identifiers for immune sequencing clone quantification. Via MiXCR, TCRdb re-called the PCR reads, giving one row per CDR3 protein. This table holds approximately 630,000 distinct CDR3 sequences, approximately 24% found once. Specimen: naive CD8+ T cells from blood, with Jurkat cell RNA spiked in. The subset was: FACS-sorted CD8+CD4-CCR7+CD45RA+ naive T cells. These receptors were obtained from a human donor in good health. Some libraries in this study had Jurkat cell RNA spiked in.

Points on this clonotype: Possible read error: a much larger clone is one base away. V and J are TRBV30 and TRBJ1-1; no clear D. This CDR3 is 12 amino acids long. CDR1 and CDR2 (germline): GTSNPN, SVGIG (reference sequence). This chain's CDR3 is CAWSHTNTKAFF. DNA for the CDR3: TGTGCCTGGAGCCACACTAACACTAAAGCTTTCTTT.

Notes on this clonotype: Sequence at one end of the junction differs from germline and may be a read error. The rearrangement joins TRBV29-1 to TRBJ2-6; D might be TRBD2 (7 bases). The CDR3 loop spans 16 amino acids. CDR1 SQVTM and CDR2 ANQGSEA come from the germline V gene. CDR3 sequence: CPVADGGGLGANVLPF. CDR3 DNA sequence: TGCCCCGTTGCCGATGGGGGGGGGCTTGGGGCCAACGTCCTGCCTTTC.